These 3 T cell receptor beta chains came from one sample sequenced in a study of blood T cell repertoires in COVID-19 (dated by TCRdb to about 2020). Library preparation employed the immunoSEQ multiplex PCR assay. This is the immuneACCESS table as TCRdb keeps it, with only in-frame sequences that have V and J called. A part of the clones is gone; compared with another copy, unresolved V genes explain less than half, and the rest is unexplained. The table for this sample lists 200,000 to 250,000 clones; around nine tenths of them were counted only once. The ten top clones hold 0.8% to 1% of the sample. Sequencing was done on a sample of peripheral blood. The receptors come from a man in his 60s with COVID-19, enrolled during active disease.

J is TRBJ1-2 and V is TRBV28, with unresolved D. The germline V gene encodes CDR1 MDHEN and CDR2 SYDVKM. The CDR3 is 12 amino acids. The V end lost 3 bases, the J end lost 8 bases, and 10 bases lay between the germline ends. This chain's CDR3 is CASSFQARGYTF. In nucleotides, the CDR3 is TGTGCCAGCAGTTTCCAGGCCCGAGGCTACACCTTC.

This sequence joins TRBV30 and TRBJ1-5; D perhaps matches TRBD1 (5 bases). The germline CDR1 and CDR2 sequences are GTSNPN and SVGIG (reference sequence). The CDR3 consists of 14 residues. Between the trimmed V and J ends, which lost 0 bases and 7 bases, there was a span of 13 bases. CDR3 DNA sequence: TGTGCCTGGAGTGTACAGGAGGGGAGCCAGCCCCAGCATTTT. This translates into CAWSVQEGSQPQHF.

The V gene is TRBV11-1, the J gene TRBJ1-1; D gene ambiguous. Germline values: CDR1 SGHAT, CDR2 FQDESV (reference sequence). The V and J ends lost 1 base and 4 bases respectively, with 13 bases between them. The CDR3 runs 15 residues. The CDR3 loop is CASSLESSVLTEAFF. CDR3 bases: TGTGCCAGCAGCTTAGAATCCAGTGTCCTCACTGAAGCTTTCTTT.